This is a list of T cell receptor beta chains from one sample in a study of T cell responses to AZD1222 COVID-19 vaccine. The method was immunoSEQ multiplex PCR; TCRdb's version includes in-frame clones alone and lacks a portion of them. The data hold 120,000 to 150,000 clones, with approximately 93% observed a single time. The sequencing used peripheral blood, collected on day 0 of MenACWY control vaccination. The source is an adult in good health. The CDR3 runs from the conserved cysteine through the conserved F or W. The order of the fields is D gene, CDR3 length, J gene, V gene, clone size, CDR3 DNA, CDR3 protein. The D gene is left open where the match is weak. Clone size appears in some rows only: once, few, many, or a class for an expanded clone.

d_gene: NA
len: 11
j_gene: TRBJ1-1
v_gene: TRBV27
abundance: NA
CDR3nt: TGTGCCAGCCGTTTTGGCCCTGAAGCTTTCTTT
CDR3aa: CASRFGPEAFF

d_gene: NA
len: 13
j_gene: TRBJ1-4
v_gene: TRBV6-5
abundance: NA
CDR3nt: TGTGCCAGCAAGGGAAGTGAGAATGAAAAACTGTTTTTT
CDR3aa: CASKGSENEKLFF

d_gene: TRBD1
len: 12
j_gene: TRBJ2-7
v_gene: TRBV19
abundance: once
CDR3nt: TGTGCCACCAGGACAGGGGGCGGCGAGCAGTACTTC
CDR3aa: CATRTGGGEQYF

d_gene: NA
len: 14
j_gene: TRBJ1-1
v_gene: TRBV6-5
abundance: NA
CDR3nt: TGTGCCAGCCAAGTACAGTTCTTCGATACTGAAGCTTTCTTT
CDR3aa: CASQVQFFDTEAFF

d_gene: NA
len: 12
j_gene: TRBJ1-1
v_gene: TRBV7-9
abundance: once
CDR3nt: TGTGCCAGCAGCCACGGGGCCACTGAAGCTTTCTTT
CDR3aa: CASSHGATEAFF

d_gene: NA
len: 13
j_gene: TRBJ1-5
v_gene: TRBV6-5
abundance: NA
CDR3nt: TGTGCCAGCAGTTACTCCCTTGCCGGGCCCCAGCATTTT
CDR3aa: CASSYSLAGPQHF

d_gene: NA
len: 14
j_gene: TRBJ1-1
v_gene: TRBV4-1
abundance: NA
CDR3nt: TGCGCCAGCAGCCAAGAGGAGGGGAACACTGAAGCTTTCTTT
CDR3aa: CASSQEEGNTEAFF

d_gene: TRBD1
len: 14
j_gene: TRBJ1-2
v_gene: TRBV19
abundance: NA
CDR3nt: TGTGCCTCCTACCGGACAGGGGGCCGGTATGGCTACACCTTC
CDR3aa: CASYRTGGRYGYTF

d_gene: NA
len: 14
j_gene: TRBJ2-7
v_gene: TRBV5-1
abundance: NA
CDR3nt: TGCGCCAGCAGCTTCGGATCTCCCTCTCTCGAGCAGTACTTC
CDR3aa: CASSFGSPSLEQYF

d_gene: TRBD1
len: 16
j_gene: TRBJ2-7
v_gene: TRBV5-4
abundance: NA
CDR3nt: TGTGCCAGCAGCACCGGACAGGCCGGCGGAACCTACGAGCAGTACTTC
CDR3aa: CASSTGQAGGTYEQYF

d_gene: TRBD2
len: 17
j_gene: TRBJ2-7
v_gene: TRBV7-6
abundance: NA
CDR3nt: TGTGCCAGCAGCTTAAGGCTTGCGGGTAGCGGGAGCGTCGAGCAGTACTTC
CDR3aa: CASSLRLAGSGSVEQYF

d_gene: TRBD1
len: 14
j_gene: TRBJ2-7
v_gene: TRBV2
abundance: NA
CDR3nt: TGTGCCAGCAGCACGACAGGGGGCGGATACGAGCAGTACTTC
CDR3aa: CASSTTGGGYEQYF

d_gene: NA
len: 14
j_gene: TRBJ2-1
v_gene: TRBV6-5
abundance: few
CDR3nt: TGTGCCAGCAGCCTGTATCTCGGCGACAATGAGCAGTTCTTC
CDR3aa: CASSLYLGDNEQFF

d_gene: NA
len: 13
j_gene: TRBJ2-1
v_gene: TRBV4-1
abundance: NA
CDR3nt: TGCGCCAGCAGCCAACAATACAGCCATGAGCAGTTCTTC
CDR3aa: CASSQQYSHEQFF

d_gene: NA
len: 15
j_gene: TRBJ1-2
v_gene: TRBV23-1
abundance: NA
CDR3nt: TGCGCCAGCAGTCAACCGCCTCGGACCCCTTATGGCTACACCTTC
CDR3aa: CASSQPPRTPYGYTF

d_gene: NA
len: 16
j_gene: TRBJ2-1
v_gene: TRBV6-2/TRBV6-3
abundance: NA
CDR3nt: TGTGCCAGCAGCACCGGGACCTCAAGCTCCTACAATGAGCAGTTCTTC
CDR3aa: CASSTGTSSSYNEQFF

d_gene: NA
len: 13
j_gene: TRBJ2-2
v_gene: TRBV18
abundance: NA
CDR3nt: TGTGCCAGCTCACCTCAGGTCACCGGGGAGCTGTTTTTT
CDR3aa: CASSPQVTGELFF

d_gene: TRBD1
len: 13
j_gene: TRBJ1-1
v_gene: TRBV7-3
abundance: NA
CDR3nt: TGTGCCAGCAGCCCGGACAGGGTTACTGAAGCTTTCTTT
CDR3aa: CASSPDRVTEAFF

d_gene: TRBD2
len: 14
j_gene: TRBJ2-7
v_gene: TRBV6-2/TRBV6-3
abundance: NA
CDR3nt: TGTGCCAGCAGTTACTCCGCGGGAGGGGGCGAGCAGTACTTC
CDR3aa: CASSYSAGGGEQYF

d_gene: TRBD2
len: 18
j_gene: TRBJ2-1
v_gene: TRBV27
abundance: once
CDR3nt: TGTGCCAGCAGTTCCCCCCGAGGGACGGGAGGGTACGACAATGAGCAGTTCTTC
CDR3aa: CASSSPRGTGGYDNEQFF

d_gene: TRBD1
len: 15
j_gene: TRBJ2-5
v_gene: TRBV2
abundance: NA
CDR3nt: TGTGCCAGCAGACCCCGACAGGGGGCACAAGAGACCCAGTACTTC
CDR3aa: CASRPRQGAQETQYF

d_gene: TRBD1
len: 13
j_gene: TRBJ1-2
v_gene: TRBV10-3
abundance: NA
CDR3nt: TGTGCCATCAGTGAGGACAGGGGCTATGGCTACACCTTC
CDR3aa: CAISEDRGYGYTF

d_gene: NA
len: 11
j_gene: TRBJ2-2
v_gene: TRBV20-1
abundance: NA
CDR3nt: TGCAGTGCTAGGATTACCGGGGAGCTGTTTTTT
CDR3aa: CSARITGELFF

d_gene: TRBD2
len: 16
j_gene: TRBJ2-3
v_gene: TRBV5-5
abundance: NA
CDR3nt: TGTGCCAGCAGCTTGAGGCTAGCGGGTAACACAGATACGCAGTATTTT
CDR3aa: CASSLRLAGNTDTQYF

d_gene: TRBD1
len: 13
j_gene: TRBJ1-1
v_gene: TRBV2
abundance: NA
CDR3nt: TGTGCCAGCAGTCGACAGGGGAACACTGAAGCTTTCTTT
CDR3aa: CASSRQGNTEAFF

d_gene: NA
len: 13
j_gene: TRBJ2-3
v_gene: TRBV5-4
abundance: NA
CDR3nt: TGTGCCAGCAGCAAACAAGAGACAGATACGCAGTATTTT
CDR3aa: CASSKQETDTQYF

d_gene: NA
len: 15
j_gene: TRBJ1-5
v_gene: TRBV2
abundance: NA
CDR3nt: TGTGCCAGCAGCCGGGAGACCGTTAGCAATCAGCCCCAGCATTTT
CDR3aa: CASSRETVSNQPQHF

d_gene: NA
len: 15
j_gene: TRBJ1-4
v_gene: TRBV18
abundance: NA
CDR3nt: TGTGCCAGCTCAATTTCTCGCGGGGTCGGAGAAAAACTGTTTTTT
CDR3aa: CASSISRGVGEKLFF

d_gene: NA
len: 14
j_gene: TRBJ1-5
v_gene: TRBV6-5
abundance: NA
CDR3nt: TGTGCCAGCAGCAAACAGGGAGAAAGTCAGCCCCAGCATTTT
CDR3aa: CASSKQGESQPQHF

d_gene: NA
len: 15
j_gene: TRBJ1-1
v_gene: TRBV6-6
abundance: NA
CDR3nt: TGTGCCAGCAGTTACTCCATCCAGCCCGGCACTGAAGCTTTCTTT
CDR3aa: CASSYSIQPGTEAFF

d_gene: TRBD1
len: 13
j_gene: TRBJ1-2
v_gene: TRBV5-4
abundance: NA
CDR3nt: TGTGCCAGTATAGACAGGGGGAACTATGGCTACACCTTC
CDR3aa: CASIDRGNYGYTF

d_gene: NA
len: 14
j_gene: TRBJ2-2
v_gene: TRBV6-5
abundance: NA
CDR3nt: TGTGCCAGCAGTAACCAGGGAAACACCGGGGAGCTGTTTTTT
CDR3aa: CASSNQGNTGELFF

d_gene: NA
len: 12
j_gene: TRBJ1-2
v_gene: TRBV7-8
abundance: NA
CDR3nt: TGTGCCAGCAGCTGGTACAGCGATGGCTACACCTTC
CDR3aa: CASSWYSDGYTF

d_gene: NA
len: 11
j_gene: TRBJ2-7
v_gene: TRBV2
abundance: NA
CDR3nt: TGTGCCAGCAGTGACATTCGCGAGCAGTACTTC
CDR3aa: CASSDIREQYF

d_gene: NA
len: 14
j_gene: TRBJ1-1
v_gene: TRBV7-8
abundance: NA
CDR3nt: TGTGCCAGCAGCTTAAACAGCCTGAACACTGAAGCTTTCTTT
CDR3aa: CASSLNSLNTEAFF

d_gene: NA
len: 17
j_gene: TRBJ1-3
v_gene: TRBV7-2
abundance: NA
CDR3nt: TGTGCCAGCAGCTCTCTGGACAGCGTTCTCTCTGGAAACACCATATATTTT
CDR3aa: CASSSLDSVLSGNTIYF

d_gene: NA
len: 14
j_gene: TRBJ1-2
v_gene: TRBV29-1
abundance: NA
CDR3nt: TGCAGCGTTGAGGTGTCAGGGAGTAACTATGGCTACACCTTC
CDR3aa: CSVEVSGSNYGYTF

d_gene: TRBD1
len: 16
j_gene: TRBJ1-2
v_gene: TRBV11-1
abundance: once
CDR3nt: TGTGCCAGCAGCTCCGGGACAGGGACGACCAACTATGGCTACACCTTC
CDR3aa: CASSSGTGTTNYGYTF

d_gene: NA
len: 14
j_gene: TRBJ1-6
v_gene: TRBV7-2
abundance: NA
CDR3nt: TGTGCCAGCAGCTTAGACGGTTTTAGATCACCCCTCCACTTT
CDR3aa: CASSLDGFRSPLHF

d_gene: NA
len: 13
j_gene: TRBJ1-6
v_gene: TRBV5-1
abundance: NA
CDR3nt: TGCGCCAGCAGCTTGGAAGGGAGTTCACCCCTCCACTTT
CDR3aa: CASSLEGSSPLHF

d_gene: NA
len: 18
j_gene: TRBJ2-2
v_gene: TRBV5-1
abundance: NA
CDR3nt: TGCGCCAGCAGCTTCGGGCAGGGCAAAACTCTCAACACCGGGGAGCTGTTTTTT
CDR3aa: CASSFGQGKTLNTGELFF

d_gene: TRBD2
len: 16
j_gene: TRBJ2-2
v_gene: TRBV7-8
abundance: NA
CDR3nt: TGTGCCAGCAGCCCCCCGGTAGGCGGGAGGGGCGGGGAGCTGTTTTTT
CDR3aa: CASSPPVGGRGGELFF

d_gene: TRBD1
len: 15
j_gene: TRBJ1-6
v_gene: TRBV9
abundance: NA
CDR3nt: TGTGCCAGCAGCCTGGGACAGGTGCATAATTCACCCCTCCACTTT
CDR3aa: CASSLGQVHNSPLHF